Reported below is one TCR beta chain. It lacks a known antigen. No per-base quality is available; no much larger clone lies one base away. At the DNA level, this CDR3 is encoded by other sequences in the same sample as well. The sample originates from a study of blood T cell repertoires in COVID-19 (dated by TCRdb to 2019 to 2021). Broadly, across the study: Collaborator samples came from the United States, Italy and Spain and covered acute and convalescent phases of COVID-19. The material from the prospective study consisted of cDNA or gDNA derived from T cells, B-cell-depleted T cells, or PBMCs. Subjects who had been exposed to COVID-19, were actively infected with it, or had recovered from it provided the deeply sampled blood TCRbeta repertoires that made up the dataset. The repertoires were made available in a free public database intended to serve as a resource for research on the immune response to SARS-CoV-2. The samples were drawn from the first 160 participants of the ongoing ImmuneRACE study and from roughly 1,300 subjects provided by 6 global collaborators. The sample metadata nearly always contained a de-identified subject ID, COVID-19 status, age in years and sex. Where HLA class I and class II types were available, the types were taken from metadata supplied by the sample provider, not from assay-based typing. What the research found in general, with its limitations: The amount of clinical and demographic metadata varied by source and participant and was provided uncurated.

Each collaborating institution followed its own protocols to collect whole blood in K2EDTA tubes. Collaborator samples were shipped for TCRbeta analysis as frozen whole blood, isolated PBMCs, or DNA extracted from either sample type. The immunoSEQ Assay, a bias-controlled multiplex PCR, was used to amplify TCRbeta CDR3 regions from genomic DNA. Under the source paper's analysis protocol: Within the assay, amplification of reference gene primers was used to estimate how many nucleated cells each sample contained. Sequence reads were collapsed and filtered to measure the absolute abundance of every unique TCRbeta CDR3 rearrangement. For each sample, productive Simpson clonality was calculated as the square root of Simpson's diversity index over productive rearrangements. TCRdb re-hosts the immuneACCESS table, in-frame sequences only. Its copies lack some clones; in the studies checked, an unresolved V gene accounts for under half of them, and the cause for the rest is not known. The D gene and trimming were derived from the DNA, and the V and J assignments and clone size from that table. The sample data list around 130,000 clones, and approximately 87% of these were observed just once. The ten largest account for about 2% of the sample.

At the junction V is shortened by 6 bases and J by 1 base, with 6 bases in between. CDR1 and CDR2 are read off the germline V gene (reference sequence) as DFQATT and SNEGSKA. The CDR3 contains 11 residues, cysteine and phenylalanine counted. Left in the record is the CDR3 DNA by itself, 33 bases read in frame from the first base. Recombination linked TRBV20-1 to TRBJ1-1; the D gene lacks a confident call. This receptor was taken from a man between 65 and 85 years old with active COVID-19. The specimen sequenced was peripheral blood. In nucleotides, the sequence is TGCAGTGCCAGGCGGAACACTGAAGCTTTCTTT. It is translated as CSARRNTEAFF.